This T cell receptor (beta chain) appears in the sequencing data of a study of OX40 agonist ivuxolimab in advanced cancers. About the research overall: An agonistic human IgG2 monoclonal antibody against OX40 (CD134) was given.

Clones were sequenced by immunoSEQ multiplex PCR, and TCRdb holds only the in-frame ones, with some missing. The sample carries tens of thousands of clones, 86% recorded once. V gave up 3 bases and J gave up 0 bases, with 8 bases separating them. CDR3 size: 14 residues. The germline CDR1 and CDR2 sequences are PRHDT and FYEKMQ (reference sequence). Systemic immunosuppression or a history of autoimmune disease excluded patients. This sequence joins TRBV13 and TRBJ2-5; D might be TRBD1 (5 bases). The clonotype was recovered from an adult with an advanced solid tumor such as melanoma, head and neck, liver or kidney cancer. The material sequenced was CD4+ or CD8+ T cells sorted from blood, taken in a trial of the OX40 agonist ivuxolimab. The CDR3 region has the DNA TGTGCCAGCAGCTTCGGCAGGGACCAAGAGACCCAGTACTTC. It yields the protein CASSFGRDQETQYF.